The 27 T cell receptor beta chains listed next were all sequenced from one sample in a study of blood T cell repertoires in COVID-19. Only in-frame clones appear in the TCRdb table, and some are missing; sequencing was by immunoSEQ multiplex PCR. This table has roughly 190,000 clones, 80% to 90% appearing once. The sequenced material came from peripheral blood. All receptors derive from a young man with acute or convalescent COVID-19.

V usage is TRBV5-6 and J usage is TRBJ2-3; 9 nucleotides align to TRBD2. The V gene end was trimmed by 6 bases and the J gene end by 2 bases; junction bases not matched to a gene: 4. The CDR3 covers 14 residues. The germline CDR1 and CDR2 sequences are SGHDT and YYEEEE. DNA of the CDR3: TGTGCCAGCACTCTAGCGGGGCCCACAGATACGCAGTATTTT. Translated: CASTLAGPTDTQYF.

CDR3 in DNA: TGTGCCAGCAGAAACTATCCGGGAACTGAAGCTTTCTTT. Its protein is CASRNYPGTEAFF. J is TRBJ1-1 and V is TRBV27; the D is unclear. The germline V gene encodes CDR1 MNHEY and CDR2 SMNVEV (reference sequence). The germline V and J ends were trimmed by 6 bases and 5 bases, with 13 bases remaining between them. CDR3 length: 13 amino acids.

The CDR3 nucleotides are TGTGCCACCAGCAGAGATCTAGGCCCGCTCTCTGGGGCCAACGTCCTGACTTTC. Translating gives CATSRDLGPLSGANVLTF. J is TRBJ2-6 and V is TRBV15, with D unresolved. The CDR3 runs to 18 residues. Germline CDR1 LNHNV, CDR2 YYDKDF (reference sequence). Trimming stripped 0 bases from V and 0 bases from J, with 12 bases between.

The V call is TRBV19, the J call TRBJ1-4, with D maybe TRBD1 (6 bases). V lost 5 bases, J lost 3 bases, and 13 bases lay in between. This CDR3 is 15 amino acids long. Germline CDR1 is LNHDA and CDR2 is SQIVND (reference sequence). The CDR3 DNA reads TGTGCCAGTAGTGTCGACAGGAAACCTAATGAAAAACTGTTTTTT. Translating it yields CASSVDRKPNEKLFF.

This rearrangement joins TRBV7-3 to TRBJ2-2, with TRBD2 matching 9 bases. Germline values: CDR1 SGHTA, CDR2 FQGTGA. The ends lost 6 bases at V and 5 bases at J; junction bases unmatched: 4. This CDR3 contains 14 residues. The CDR3, as DNA: TGTGCCAGCAGAGCACTAGCGGGTACCGGGGAGCTGTTTTTT. Protein: CASRALAGTGELFF.

V and J are TRBV4-2 and TRBJ1-5; D possibly corresponds to TRBD1 (6 bases). CDR3 size: 16 residues. Trimming pared 4 bases from V and 1 base from J, leaving 14 bases between. The germline V gene has CDR1 LGHNA and CDR2 YNFKEQ. The CDR3 DNA reads as TGTGCCAGCAGCCCGTTAGGAGACAGGAGCAATCAGCCCCAGCATTTT. This encodes CASSPLGDRSNQPQHF.

The chain has TRBV19 and TRBJ2-1; tentatively, D is TRBD2 (6 bases). CDR1 and CDR2 (germline): LNHDA, SQIVND (reference sequence). This CDR3 has 16 amino acids. Trimming stripped 2 bases from V and 2 bases from J, with 13 bases between. The CDR3 bases are TGTGCCAGTAGTATATTGTCGGGAGTCCCCTACAATGAGCAGTTCTTC. Translation gives CASSILSGVPYNEQFF.

The chain joins TRBV11-2 to TRBJ2-5; 7 bases match TRBD1. V was clipped by 3 bases and J by 5 bases; unmatched bases: 6. Germline CDR1 is SGHAT and CDR2 is FQNNGV. The CDR3 spans 14 residues. The DNA for the CDR3 is TGTGCCAGCAGCTTTTACAGGGGCTGGGAGACCCAGTACTTC. Protein product: CASSFYRGWETQYF.

The chain combines TRBV19 with TRBJ2-1, with 8 positions matching TRBD1. The junction had 8 bases not matched to a gene; V was cut back by 6 bases and J by 7 bases. Germline CDR1 LNHDA, CDR2 SQIVND (reference sequence). CDR3 length equals 14 residues. The CDR3 here is CASSLRTGTNEQFF. CDR3 DNA: TGTGCCAGTAGCCTCAGGACAGGGACGAATGAGCAGTTCTTC.

The rearrangement joins TRBV19 to TRBJ1-2; perhaps TRBD1 as D (6 bases). CDR3 length: 17 residues. Germline CDR1 reads LNHDA; CDR2 reads SQIVND (reference sequence). The V end was cut by 7 bases, the J end by 5 bases, with 26 bases between. The CDR3 DNA reads TGTGCCAGTACCAGTTGGGGGGGGCTGAGCAGAAGATATGGCTACACCTTC. This gives the protein CASTSWGGLSRRYGYTF.

The chain combines TRBV5-1 with TRBJ1-5, with D uncertain. This CDR3 is built from 14 residues. Per the germline V gene, CDR1 is SGHRS and CDR2 is YFSETQ. Deletions cut 0 bases from V and 10 bases from J, with 14 bases between. Here the CDR3 DNA reads TGCGCCAGCAGCTTGGAGGCAGGTCTTAAACCCCAGCATTTT. Amino acid sequence: CASSLEAGLKPQHF.

This chain uses TRBV18 with TRBJ1-1; D is possibly TRBD1 (5 bases). Trimming took off 4 bases at V and 7 bases at J, with 13 bases between the two ends. Looked up from germline, CDR1 is KGHSH and CDR2 is LQKENI. CDR3 length: 13 amino acids. CDR3 amino acids: CASSQGLDGEAFF. In nucleotides, the CDR3 is TGTGCCAGCTCACAGGGACTGGACGGTGAAGCTTTCTTT. Filled out from reference TRBV18 and TRBJ1-1, the complete variable domain reads NAGVMQNPRHLVRRRGQEARLRCSPMKGHSHVYWYRQLPEEGLKFMVYLQKENIIDESGMPKERFSAEFPKEGPSILRIQQVVRGDSAAYFCASSQGLDGEAFFGQGTRLTVV.

The chain links TRBV6-5 to TRBJ2-1, with 9 bases identical to TRBD2. J was trimmed by 5 bases and V by 6 bases; bases with no gene match: 8. CDR3 length: 15 residues. The V gene's germline CDR1 is MNHEY and CDR2 SVGAGI. The CDR3 loop is CASRGSGLANNEQFF. The CDR3 DNA is TGTGCCAGCAGGGGATCCGGACTAGCGAACAATGAGCAGTTCTTC.

The J gene is TRBJ2-1, the V gene TRBV14; D may be TRBD2 (6 bases). V was clipped by 0 bases and J by 9 bases, with 12 bases between them. CDR3 size: 14 residues. Germline loops: CDR1 SGHDN, CDR2 FVKESK. DNA of the CDR3: TGTGCCAGCAGCCAAGATGCGGGGTACGGTGAGCAGTTCTTC. Translation: CASSQDAGYGEQFF.

The chain employs TRBV5-8 and TRBJ1-5, with a possible D match to TRBD1 (5 bases). This CDR3 has 15 residues. The V and J ends lost 1 base and 0 bases respectively, with 8 bases between them. Germline V gives CDR1 SGHTS, CDR2 YDEGEE. In nucleotides, the CDR3 is TGTGCCAGCAGCTTGTCAGGGTATAGCAATCAGCCCCAGCATTTT. It translates to CASSLSGYSNQPQHF.

The chain carries TRBV18 and TRBJ2-1; possibly TRBD2 for D (5 bases). Germline V gene data show CDR1 as KGHSH and CDR2 as LQKENI. V lost 0 bases and J lost 7, with 10 bases in between. The CDR3 is made up of 14 amino acids. Written as DNA, the CDR3 is TGTGCCAGCTCACCACCCAGCGGATCTAATGAGCAGTTCTTC. Its protein product is CASSPPSGSNEQFF.

The J gene is TRBJ2-7, the V gene TRBV7-9; 7 bases agree with TRBD1. CDR3 size: 12 residues. CDR1 is SEHNR, CDR2 FQNEAQ, per germline (reference sequence). With 6 bases clipped from V and 3 bases from J, the junction kept 2 bases outside the gene matches. The CDR3 DNA reads as TGTGCCAGCAGGAGGGACAGCTACGAGCAGTACTTC. It yields the protein CASRRDSYEQYF.

The chain combines TRBV25-1 with TRBJ2-1, with TRBD1 matching 7 bases. V shed 3 bases and J 6 bases; nucleotides not matched to a gene: 17. Germline CDR1 MGHDK, CDR2 SYGVNS. This CDR3 region has 18 residues. The CDR3 nucleotides are TGTGCCAGCAGTGATCCCAGGGCCGCAGGGGGACACTTCAATGAGCAGTTCTTC. Amino acid sequence: CASSDPRAAGGHFNEQFF. Full variable domain (outside the CDR3, taken from reference TRBV25-1 and TRBJ2-1): EADIYQTPRYLVIGTGKKITLECSQTMGHDKMYWYQQDPGMELHLIHYSYGVNSTEKGDLSSESTVSRIRTEHFPLTLESARPSHTSQYLCASSDPRAAGGHFNEQFFGPGTRLTVL.

The chain uses TRBV14 and TRBJ1-5, with a possible D match to TRBD1 (5 bases). The V and J ends lost 5 bases and 2 bases respectively, with 13 bases between them. Germline CDR1 is SGHDN and CDR2 is FVKESK. This CDR3 comprises 15 residues. The CDR3 DNA is TGTGCCAGCAGCTCGGGGGGACTCGGCAATCAGCCCCAGCATTTT. Its protein is CASSSGGLGNQPQHF.

This sequence joins TRBV10-1 and TRBJ2-1; 7 bases match TRBD1. The CDR3 is made up of 14 amino acids. V dropped 6 bases and J dropped 1; count of bases not matched to a gene: 3. Germline V gives CDR1 WNHNN, CDR2 SYGVQD (reference sequence). CDR3 nucleotide sequence: TGCGCCAGCAGAGACAGGGTTTCCTACAATGAGCAGTTCTTC. Protein sequence: CASRDRVSYNEQFF.

The rearrangement uses TRBV28 and TRBJ2-5; tentative D call: TRBD2 (5 bases). Per germline, CDR1 MDHEN and CDR2 SYDVKM. V was shortened by 6 bases and J by 7 bases, with 15 bases between the two germline ends. The CDR3 has 13 residues. DNA for the CDR3: TGTGCCAGCAGAGCCCCTAGCATTCGGACCCAGTACTTC. It encodes CASRAPSIRTQYF.

This chain uses TRBV19 with TRBJ2-3; 9 positions agree with TRBD2. Germline lookup yields CDR1 LNHDA and CDR2 SQIVND (reference sequence). V dropped 3 bases and J dropped 4; count of bases not matched to a gene: 5. CDR3 length equals 15 residues. CDR3 region: CASSIAGGPADTQYF. CDR3 coding DNA: TGTGCCAGTAGTATCGCGGGGGGGCCTGCAGATACGCAGTATTTT.

The chain recombines TRBV19 with TRBJ1-3; D is ambiguous. V was cut by 7 bases and J by 5 bases, with 12 bases left in between. Germline lookup yields CDR1 LNHDA and CDR2 SQIVND (reference sequence). CDR3 length: 13 residues. CDR3 region: CASTHRDRNTIYF. CDR3 in DNA: TGTGCCAGTACACACAGAGATCGAAACACCATATATTTT.

The gene calls are TRBV12-3 or TRBV12-4 and TRBJ2-3; tentatively, D is TRBD2 (6 bases). The ends were cut back, 3 bases at V and 7 bases at J, with 8 bases in the middle. The CDR3 length is 12 residues. In nucleotides, the CDR3 is TGTGCCAGCAGTTTTGGGAGGAATACGCAGTATTTT. It codes for CASSFGRNTQYF.

The V gene is TRBV28, the J gene TRBJ1-5; perhaps TRBD1 as D (6 bases). CDR3 size: 18 residues. In germline, CDR1 is MDHEN, CDR2 SYDVKM. V lost 6 bases and J lost 0, with 21 bases in between. Here the CDR3 DNA reads TGTGCCAGCAGCTCCAAAAAGACAGGCACCTATAGCAATCAGCCCCAGCATTTT. The encoded protein is CASSSKKTGTYSNQPQHF. Full variable domain (remainder filled in from reference TRBV28 and TRBJ1-5): DVKVTQSSRYLVKRTGEKVFLECVQDMDHENMFWYRQDPGLGLRLIYFSYDVKMKEKGDIPEGYSVSREKKERFSLILESASTNQTSMYLCASSSKKTGTYSNQPQHFGDGTRLSIL.

The CDR3 is CARYRLPSYEQYF. CDR3 sequence (DNA): TGTGCCAGATACCGACTCCCCTCCTACGAGCAGTACTTC. V usage is TRBV2 and J usage is TRBJ2-7, with D uncertain. Trimming removed 9 bases from V and 0 bases from J, with 12 bases in between. This CDR3 contains 13 residues. Germline values: CDR1 SNHLY, CDR2 FYNNEI. Combining the CDR3 with reference TRBV2 and TRBJ2-7 gives the whole variable domain EPEVTQTPSHQVTQMGQEVILRCVPISNHLYFYWYRQILGQKVEFLVSFYNNEISEKSEIFDDQFSVERPDGSNFTLKIRSTKLEDSAMYFCARYRLPSYEQYFGPGTRLTVT.

V and J are TRBV6-5 and TRBJ1-2; 9 nucleotides agree with TRBD1. The CDR3 consists of 15 residues. Germline CDR1 and CDR2: MNHEY and SVGAGI. V trimming: 6 bases; J trimming: 7 bases; junction bases outside the gene matches: 12. As DNA, the CDR3 is TGTGCCAGCAGCTTACCCGGACAGGGGATTGGTGGCTACACCTTC. It yields the protein CASSLPGQGIGGYTF.